Presented here are 29 T cell receptor beta chains from one specimen sequenced in a study of early T cells in non-severe SARS-CoV-2 infection. TCRdb re-called the 5' RACE reads with MiXCR, one entry per CDR3 protein. The profile shows about 64,000 distinct CDR3 sequences, around 18% of them singletons. Sequencing was performed on whole blood, taken at baseline. The receptors stem from an adult who was a healthcare worker with PCR-confirmed SARS-CoV-2 infection or an uninfected control (not recorded which).

This clonotype was found a few times. V is TRBV6-6 and J is TRBJ1-1; TRBD1 aligns across 7 bases. The germline gives CDR1 MNHNY, CDR2 SVGAGI (reference sequence). This CDR3 region has 17 residues. V lost 4 bases to trimming and J lost 2 bases; unmatched junction nucleotides: 13. CDR3 region: CASSFNSGGNPNTEAFF. DNA for the CDR3: TGTGCCAGCAGTTTTAATTCAGGGGGTAATCCCAACACTGAAGCTTTCTTT.

By share, this clonotype counts as medium-sized (0.01 to 0.1%). V and J are TRBV7-2 and TRBJ2-1, with D perhaps TRBD2 (6 bases). V shed 0 bases and J shed 8 bases, with 11 bases lying between them. Germline V lookup: CDR1 SGHTA, CDR2 FQGNSA. CDR3 length: 14 amino acids. CDR3 DNA sequence: TGTGCCAGCAGCTTAGCGGGAGGTTGGGATGAGCAGTTCTTC. Translating it yields CASSLAGGWDEQFF.

V usage is TRBV5-1 and J usage is TRBJ1-2; D gene ambiguous. There are 13 residues in the CDR3. V lost 4 bases and J 0 bases, leaving 7 bases between the germline ends. CDR1 and CDR2 from the germline V gene are SGHRS and YFSETQ. CDR3 residues: CASSDAANYGYTF. In DNA form, the CDR3 reads TGCGCCAGCAGCGACGCAGCTAACTATGGCTACACCTTC.

CDR3: CASSLSASASGEQYF. The CDR3 DNA reads as TGTGCCAGCAGCTTATCGGCTAGCGCCTCAGGGGAGCAGTACTTC. The rearrangement uses TRBV7-2 and TRBJ2-7; weak D call: TRBD2 (6 bases). V lost 2 bases and J lost 7, with 18 bases in between. CDR3 length: 15 residues. CDR1 and CDR2 (germline): SGHTA, FQGNSA.

This chain uses TRBV6-1 with TRBJ2-7, with D unclear. CDR1 and CDR2 (germline): MNHNS, SASEGT. This CDR3 has 9 residues. The V end lost 1 base, the J end lost 11 bases, and 3 bases lay between the germline ends. The CDR3 sequence: CASSEGKYF. The CDR3 DNA reads as TGTGCCAGCAGTGAAGGGAAGTACTTC.

The chain has TRBV10-3 and TRBJ2-2, with 7 bases fitting TRBD1. The CDR3 runs to 15 residues. From germline, CDR1 is ENHRY and CDR2 SYGVKD. Trimming took 5 bases from V and 3 from J; bases not matched to a gene: 6. As DNA, the CDR3 is TGTGCCATCAGTAAAACAGGGGCGGACACCGGGGAGCTGTTTTTT. It encodes CAISKTGADTGELFF.

V is TRBV20-1 and J is TRBJ1-5; a weak D match, TRBD1 (5 bases). This CDR3 has 13 residues. Deletions cut 0 bases from V and 4 bases from J, with 7 bases between. Germline assignment: CDR1 DFQATT and CDR2 SNEGSKA (reference sequence). CDR3 DNA sequence: TGCAGTGCTAGAGAGGGGCCAAATCAGCCCCAGCATTTT. Residues: CSAREGPNQPQHF.

The chain employs TRBV20-1 and TRBJ2-2, with 7 bases aligning to TRBD1. This CDR3 contains 13 residues. Trimming removed 0 bases from V and 6 bases from J; junction bases left unmatched: 1. Germline V lookup: CDR1 DFQATT, CDR2 SNEGSKA (reference sequence). CDR3 DNA: TGCAGTGCTAGAGAGACAGGGCCCGGGGAGCTGTTTTTT. This translates into CSARETGPGELFF.

The chain has TRBV4-2 and TRBJ1-2, with a possible D match to TRBD1 (5 bases). The germline CDR1 and CDR2 sequences are LGHNA and YNFKEQ. Trimming shortened V by 0 bases and J by 7 bases, and 9 bases separated the two germline ends. There are 13 residues in the CDR3. CDR3: CASSQDRDGGYTF. The CDR3 DNA is TGTGCCAGCAGCCAAGACAGGGATGGTGGCTACACCTTC.

The V call is TRBV6-1, the J call TRBJ1-1; D ambiguous. Germline V gene data show CDR1 as MNHNS and CDR2 as SASEGT. V shed 4 bases and J shed 4 bases, with 10 bases lying between them. This CDR3 spans 13 amino acids. CDR3 in amino acids: CASSVRVSTEAFF. The CDR3, as DNA: TGTGCCAGCAGTGTTCGGGTTTCCACTGAAGCTTTCTTT.

The J gene is TRBJ1-1, the V gene TRBV12-3 or TRBV12-4, with D perhaps TRBD1 (6 bases). The CDR3 covers 12 residues. Trimming took 7 bases from V and 5 from J, leaving 11 bases between them. The DNA for the CDR3 is TGTGCCAGCACCAGGGGTAGGACTGAAGCTTTCTTT. Encoded protein: CASTRGRTEAFF.

This clonotype was detected once. The V gene is TRBV27, the J gene TRBJ2-1; D may match TRBD1 or TRBD2 (5 bases each). The CDR3 totals 15 residues. The germline V gene encodes CDR1 MNHEY and CDR2 SMNVEV (reference sequence). V was trimmed by 0 bases and J by 2 bases, leaving 8 bases between them. In DNA, the CDR3 is TGTGCCAGCAGTTTATCGGGACCTACCTACAATGAGCAGTTCTTC. Its protein product is CASSLSGPTYNEQFF.

Only a few counts were recorded for this clonotype. The rearrangement uses TRBV3-1 and TRBJ1-2, with TRBD1 matching over 8 bases. The ends lost 2 bases at V and 6 bases at J; junction bases unmatched: 5. The CDR3 length is 14 residues. Germline V gene data show CDR1 as LGHDT and CDR2 as YNNKEL (reference sequence). This CDR3 reads CASSQQGAFNGYTF. CDR3 coding DNA: TGTGCCAGCAGCCAACAGGGGGCGTTCAATGGCTACACCTTC.

This clonotype was seen only a few times. This chain links TRBV14 with TRBJ2-2; D is unclear. Germline V gene sequence: CDR1 SGHDN, CDR2 FVKESK. Trimming left V 6 bases short and J 8 bases short, with 13 bases between. This CDR3 has 13 residues. The CDR3 region is CASSPGLTGELFF. In nucleotides, the CDR3 is TGTGCCAGCAGTCCCGGGCTAACGGGGGAGCTGTTTTTT.

The J gene is TRBJ1-6, the V gene TRBV4-3; no reliable D call. CDR1 is LGHNA and CDR2 is YSLEER in the germline V gene. The CDR3 contains 16 residues. Trimming stripped 2 bases from V and 0 bases from J, with 8 bases between. CDR3 in amino acids: CASSQHLGSYNSPLHF. The DNA of the CDR3 is TGCGCCAGCAGCCAACATCTCGGCTCCTATAATTCACCCCTCCACTTT.

This clonotype has only a few counts. Germline and junction disagree at one end, which may indicate a read error. The chain carries TRBV7-2 and TRBJ2-3; D remains ambiguous. The CDR3 length is 14 residues. CDR1 is SGHTA and CDR2 is FQGNSA in the germline V gene. This chain's CDR3 is CASSLSRGTATQYF. CDR3 nucleotide sequence: TGTGCCAGCAGCTTAAGTAGAGGCACAGCTACGCAGTATTTT. Drawing the rest from reference TRBV7-2 and TRBJ2-3, the complete variable domain is GAGVSQSPSNKVTEKGKDVELRCDPISGHTALYWYRQSLGQGLEFLIYFQGNSAPDKSGLPSDRFSAERTGGSVSTLTIQRTQQEDSAVYLCASSLSRGTATQYFGPGTRLTVL.

This rearrangement joins TRBV6-6 to TRBJ1-1; TRBD1 agrees at 7 bases. V shed 6 bases, J shed 4 bases, and the junction held 5 bases outside the gene matches. Germline V CDR1 and CDR2: MNHNY, SVGAGI (reference sequence). The CDR3 is made up of 13 amino acids. The CDR3 protein is CASRSTGFTEAFF. DNA for the CDR3: TGTGCCAGCAGGTCGACAGGGTTCACTGAAGCTTTCTTT.

This clonotype was picked up a small number of times. V is TRBV4-3 and J is TRBJ2-2, with D tentatively TRBD2 (6 bases). This CDR3 has 18 amino acids. V was pared by 0 bases and J by 6 bases, with 20 bases between. Germline V CDR1 and CDR2: LGHNA, YSLEER. The CDR3 region has the DNA TGCGCCAGCAGCCAAGAAGGACGACTAGAAACCAGTCCCGGGGAGCTGTTTTTT. As protein: CASSQEGRLETSPGELFF.

This clonotype came up a few times. J is TRBJ2-1 and V is TRBV7-9; no definite D call. Per germline, CDR1 SEHNR and CDR2 FQNEAQ (reference sequence). V lost 4 bases and J lost 14, with 15 bases in between. This CDR3 comprises 12 residues. CDR3 loop: CASSSPLVFKFF. CDR3 in DNA: TGTGCCAGCAGCTCACCCCTGGTCTTCAAGTTCTTC.

This clonotype was seen ten or more times. The chain carries TRBV7-9 and TRBJ2-7; unclear D gene. Trimming stripped 7 bases from V and 3 bases from J, with 13 bases between. CDR1 and CDR2 from the germline V gene are SEHNR and FQNEAQ (reference sequence). This CDR3 comprises 13 residues. For the CDR3, the DNA is TGTGCCAGCACCCAAGGTGGCCTCTACGAGCAGTACTTC. Translating it yields CASTQGGLYEQYF.

This clonotype was found a few times. This chain uses TRBV11-2 with TRBJ2-3; maybe TRBD1 (5 bases). V gave up 8 bases and J gave up 2 bases, with 11 bases separating them. Per germline, CDR1 SGHAT and CDR2 FQNNGV. This CDR3 has 13 amino acids. CDR3 coding DNA: TGTGCCAGCTCTGACAGCTACACAGATACGCAGTATTTT. Its translation is CASSDSYTDTQYF.

V is TRBV18 and J is TRBJ1-1, with D possibly TRBD1 on 6 matching bases. This CDR3 spans 15 amino acids. V lost 3 bases and J lost 1, with 12 bases in between. Germline assignment: CDR1 KGHSH and CDR2 LQKENI. CDR3 nucleotide sequence: TGTGCCAGCTCACCCCCAAAGACAGGGAACACTGAAGCTTTCTTT. Translation: CASSPPKTGNTEAFF.

V and J are TRBV12-3 or TRBV12-4 and TRBJ2-5; 8 positions agree with TRBD1. The CDR3 totals 14 residues. The V segment lost 5 bases and the J segment 5 bases; nucleotides outside the gene matches: 7. The CDR3 loop reads CASSTGGPEETQYF. Written as DNA, the CDR3 is TGTGCCAGCAGTACAGGGGGGCCCGAGGAGACCCAGTACTTC.

This clonotype is medium-sized. The chain recombines TRBV9 with TRBJ2-1; TRBD2 matches 8 bases. The CDR3 consists of 16 residues. Trimming removed 0 bases from V and 9 bases from J; junction bases left unmatched: 11. From germline, CDR1 is SGDLS and CDR2 YYNGEE. This CDR3 is CASSVGAGALLGEQFF. CDR3 bases: TGTGCCAGCAGCGTAGGAGCGGGAGCCCTGTTGGGTGAGCAGTTCTTC.

The rearrangement joins TRBV18 to TRBJ1-1; TRBD1 might be the D (5 bases). The CDR3 covers 13 residues. Germline assignment: CDR1 KGHSH and CDR2 LQKENI. Trimming shortened V by 6 bases and J by 5 bases, and 13 bases separated the two germline ends. Here the CDR3 reads CASSQGGDTEAFF. The CDR3 DNA reads as TGTGCCAGCTCTCAGGGTGGTGATACTGAAGCTTTCTTT.

The chain recombines TRBV25-1 with TRBJ2-7; 10 positions agree with TRBD2. With 3 bases clipped from V and 3 bases from J, the junction kept 17 bases outside the gene matches. The CDR3 length is 19 residues. The germline gives CDR1 MGHDK, CDR2 SYGVNS. CDR3 coding DNA: TGTGCCAGCAGTGACGCCGGGACTAGCGACTACCGACGAAGCTACGAGCAGTACTTC. This encodes CASSDAGTSDYRRSYEQYF.

This clonotype appeared a few times. V usage is TRBV12-3 or TRBV12-4 and J usage is TRBJ2-1; 9 nucleotides agree with TRBD2. The CDR3 is made up of 14 amino acids. Losses at the gene ends were 6 bases for V and 16 bases for J; bases not matched to a gene: 16. This chain's CDR3 is CASRDSGSAPKPFF. The CDR3 region has the DNA TGTGCCAGCAGGGATAGCGGGAGCGCACCTAAACCTTTCTTC.

This chain joins TRBV29-1 and TRBJ1-2, with a weak D call TRBD1 (6 bases). Deletions cut 1 base from V and 6 bases from J, with 15 bases between. The CDR3 is 14 amino acids. Germline CDR1 is SQVTM and CDR2 is ANQGSEA. CDR3 amino acids: CSVEVVQGRDGYTF. In nucleotides, the CDR3 is TGCAGCGTTGAAGTGGTCCAGGGGAGGGATGGCTACACCTTC.

The chain has TRBV6-6 and TRBJ2-5; D is undetermined. Germline V CDR1 and CDR2: MNHNY, SVGAGI (reference sequence). The V end lost 0 bases, the J end lost 1 base, and 9 bases lay between the germline ends. This CDR3 spans 15 amino acids. The CDR3 DNA reads TGTGCCAGCAGTTACTCCGCTCTCCCCCAAGAGACCCAGTACTTC. This sequence encodes CASSYSALPQETQYF.